A single sample gave rise to the 31 T cell receptor beta chains below, sequenced in a study of blood T cell repertoires in COVID-19. TCRdb's copy holds only in-frame clones and misses some; the assay was immunoSEQ multiplex PCR. The sample lists around 67,000 clones, more than 75% occurring once. The sequencing input was peripheral blood. These receptors all come from a human donor in a cohort sampled during active COVID-19.

The chain recombines TRBV15 with TRBJ1-4, with a possible D match to TRBD1 (5 bases). Germline assignment: CDR1 LNHNV and CDR2 YYDKDF (reference sequence). V gave up 10 bases and J gave up 6 bases, with 15 bases separating them. CDR3 length: 13 residues. The CDR3 nucleotides are TGTGCCATCGGAACTTGGGGGGATGAAAAACTGTTTTTT. As protein: CAIGTWGDEKLFF. Together with reference TRBV15 and TRBJ1-4, the CDR3 gives the full variable domain: DAMVIQNPRYQVTQFGKPVTLSCSQTLNHNVMYWYQQKSSQAPKLLFHYYDKDFNNEADTPDNFQSRRPNTSFCFLDIRSPGLGDTAMYLCAIGTWGDEKLFFGSGTQLSVL.

The chain recombines TRBV6-6 with TRBJ1-6; D might be TRBD1 (5 bases). There are 14 residues in the CDR3. The ends were cut back, 4 bases at V and 7 bases at J, with 11 bases in the middle. CDR1 MNHNY and CDR2 SVGAGI come from the germline V gene (reference sequence). CDR3 loop: CASSFGGGNSPLHF. CDR3 DNA sequence: TGTGCCAGCAGTTTCGGGGGGGGAAATTCACCCCTCCACTTT.

This clone has a single count. The chain joins TRBV7-9 to TRBJ1-1; 12 positions match TRBD1. The CDR3 is 18 amino acids. Trimming removed 5 bases from V and 0 bases from J; junction bases left unmatched: 10. Germline V gene data show CDR1 as SEHNR and CDR2 as FQNEAQ (reference sequence). As DNA, the CDR3 is TGTGCCAGCAGCGCCTCCGGGACAGGGGGCCCCTTGAACACTGAAGCTTTCTTT. This gives the protein CASSASGTGGPLNTEAFF. Together with reference TRBV7-9 and TRBJ1-1, the CDR3 gives the full variable domain: DTGVSQNPRHKITKRGQNVTFRCDPISEHNRLYWYRQTLGQGPEFLTYFQNEAQLEKSRLLSDRFSAERPKGSFSTLEIQRTEQGDSAMYLCASSASGTGGPLNTEAFFGQGTRLTVV.

This chain links TRBV6-5 with TRBJ1-2; D might be TRBD1 (6 bases). Trimming removed 5 bases at V and 6 bases at J, with 13 bases between. Germline V gene lookup returns CDR1 MNHEY and CDR2 SVGAGI. This CDR3 has 13 residues. The CDR3 here is CASSRDTFDGYTF. CDR3 DNA sequence: TGTGCCAGCAGTAGGGACACCTTCGATGGCTACACCTTC.

The V call is TRBV27, the J call TRBJ1-1, with no clear D. Germline assignment: CDR1 MNHEY and CDR2 SMNVEV (reference sequence). This CDR3 has 12 amino acids. Trimming removed 5 bases at V and 10 bases at J, with 14 bases between. The CDR3 loop reads CASSPGPIAAFF. The CDR3 bases are TGTGCCAGCAGTCCTGGGCCCATTGCAGCTTTCTTT.

This chain links TRBV27 with TRBJ1-6, with a weak D call TRBD1 (5 bases). CDR3 size: 13 residues. The germline V and J ends were trimmed by 5 bases and 8 bases, with 10 bases remaining between them. Per germline, CDR1 MNHEY and CDR2 SMNVEV (reference sequence). This CDR3 is CASSPGIYSPLHF. The CDR3 DNA reads TGTGCCAGCAGTCCAGGGATATATTCACCCCTCCACTTT.

The chain couples TRBV28 to TRBJ2-7; TRBD2 aligns across 8 bases. The J segment lost 4 bases and the V segment lost 4 bases, leaving 15 bases of the junction unmatched. The CDR3 has 17 residues. The germline V gene encodes CDR1 MDHEN and CDR2 SYDVKM. The CDR3 DNA sequence: TGTGCCAGCAGTTGGGGATCTAGCGGGCTTCCTGCGTACGAGCAGTACTTC. This translates into CASSWGSSGLPAYEQYF.

This clone appeared a single time. The chain joins TRBV5-1 to TRBJ1-5, with 7 bases lining up with TRBD1. The germline CDR1 and CDR2 sequences are SGHRS and YFSETQ. This CDR3 contains 14 residues. The V and J ends lost 4 bases and 11 bases, in that order; junction bases with no gene match: 12. CDR3 nucleotides: TGCGCCAGCAGCGGCGGACAGGCCGAGGGGGCCCAGCATTTT. Translation gives CASSGGQAEGAQHF. Based on the CDR3 plus reference TRBV5-1 and TRBJ1-5, the full variable domain is KAGVTQTPRYLIKTRGQQVTLSCSPISGHRSVSWYQQTPGQGLQFLFEYFSETQRNKGNFPGRFSGRQFSNSRSEMNVSTLELGDSALYLCASSGGQAEGAQHFGDGTRLSIL.

The V gene is TRBV6-5, the J gene TRBJ1-1; TRBD1 is a possible D gene (5 bases). Trimming left V 8 bases short and J 5 bases short, with 15 bases between. The length of the CDR3 is 13 residues. From germline, CDR1 is MNHEY and CDR2 SVGAGI. CDR3: CASRWGRETEAFF. The DNA for the CDR3 is TGTGCCAGCCGTTGGGGGAGGGAGACTGAAGCTTTCTTT.

This sequence joins TRBV9 and TRBJ1-4; D not resolved. Germline V gives CDR1 SGDLS, CDR2 YYNGEE. CDR3 length: 13 amino acids. Deletions cut 3 bases from V and 7 bases from J, with 10 bases between. CDR3 protein: CASSALTGEKLFF. CDR3 in DNA: TGTGCCAGCAGCGCCCTAACCGGTGAAAAACTGTTTTTT.

The chain uses TRBV4-1 and TRBJ1-6; D ambiguous. Trimming left V 0 bases short and J 7 bases short, with 4 bases between. The CDR3 runs to 13 residues. Germline V gives CDR1 MGHRA, CDR2 YSYEKL. The CDR3 loop is CASSQEQNSPLHF. The DNA for the CDR3 is TGCGCCAGCAGCCAAGAACAGAATTCACCCCTCCACTTT.

This clone was counted a few times. The J gene is TRBJ2-7, the V gene TRBV4-1; 10 bases fit TRBD1. CDR3 size: 14 residues. Germline CDR1 and CDR2: MGHRA and YSYEKL. The V segment lost 4 bases and the J segment 2 bases; nucleotides outside the gene matches: 2. This CDR3 is CASSRGTGAYEQYF. The CDR3 DNA reads TGCGCCAGCAGCCGCGGGACAGGGGCCTACGAGCAGTACTTC.

The rearrangement joins TRBV5-6 to TRBJ1-3; D is possibly TRBD1 (5 bases). The CDR3 is made up of 17 amino acids. From germline, CDR1 is SGHDT and CDR2 YYEEEE. Trimming pared 0 bases from V and 0 bases from J, leaving 13 bases between. CDR3 bases: TGTGCCAGCAGCTTGGAGGGTAGGGGATTCTCTGGAAACACCATATATTTT. Translated: CASSLEGRGFSGNTIYF. The complete variable domain, with remaining parts taken from reference TRBV5-6 and TRBJ1-3, reads DAGVTQSPTHLIKTRGQQVTLRCSPKSGHDTVSWYQQALGQGPQFIFQYYEEEERQRGNFPDRFSGHQFPNYSSELNVNALLLGDSALYLCASSLEGRGFSGNTIYFGEGSWLTVV.

The chain employs TRBV29-1 and TRBJ1-2; D is unclear. CDR3 size: 15 residues. V shed 4 bases and J shed 5 bases, with 20 bases lying between them. The V gene's germline CDR1 is SQVTM and CDR2 ANQGSEA. The CDR3 protein is CSVVSFGGKGYGYTF. CDR3 bases: TGCAGCGTTGTTAGTTTCGGAGGAAAGGGTTATGGCTACACCTTC.

V gene TRBV7-9 combines with J gene TRBJ1-2, with TRBD1 as a possible D gene (6 bases). V lost 4 bases and J lost 2, with 8 bases in between. The CDR3 is 13 residues long. Germline V gene lookup returns CDR1 SEHNR and CDR2 FQNEAQ (reference sequence). The CDR3 region has the DNA TGTGCCAGCAGCTCAGGGGAGAACTATGGCTACACCTTC. Translation gives CASSSGENYGYTF. The whole variable domain, filled in from reference TRBV7-9 and TRBJ1-2, reads DTGVSQNPRHKITKRGQNVTFRCDPISEHNRLYWYRQTLGQGPEFLTYFQNEAQLEKSRLLSDRFSAERPKGSFSTLEIQRTEQGDSAMYLCASSSGENYGYTFGSGTRLTVV.

This rearrangement joins TRBV14 to TRBJ1-2, with 7 bases aligning to TRBD1. The CDR3 runs 12 residues. From germline, CDR1 is SGHDN and CDR2 FVKESK. Trimming at V came to 4 bases and at J to 7 bases, leaving 3 bases not matched to a gene. The CDR3, as DNA: TGTGCCAGCAGCCCAGGACAGGCTGGCTACACCTTC. This sequence encodes CASSPGQAGYTF.

The chain combines TRBV28 with TRBJ1-1; 8 bases fit TRBD1. The CDR3 has 16 residues. Per the germline V gene, CDR1 is MDHEN and CDR2 is SYDVKM. With 2 bases clipped from V and 0 bases from J, the junction kept 5 bases outside the gene matches. The chain's CDR3 is CASSLPQGAVNTEAFF. CDR3 DNA sequence: TGTGCCAGCAGTTTACCCCAGGGGGCTGTGAACACTGAAGCTTTCTTT.

Only one count was recorded for this clone. The CDR3 loop reads CASSYPDRTSFGSAGELFF. CDR3 DNA: TGCGCCAGCAGCTATCCGGACAGGACATCCTTCGGGTCGGCCGGGGAGCTGTTTTTT. The rearrangement uses TRBV4-1 and TRBJ2-2; 7 bases fit TRBD1. Germline CDR1 reads MGHRA; CDR2 reads YSYEKL. The CDR3 is 19 residues long. V shed 5 bases and J 6 bases; nucleotides not matched to a gene: 21.

V gene TRBV5-1 combines with J gene TRBJ1-2; perhaps TRBD1 as D (5 bases). The germline V gene encodes CDR1 SGHRS and CDR2 YFSETQ. This CDR3 is built from 18 residues. Trimming took off 0 bases at V and 2 bases at J, with 20 bases between the two ends. Here the CDR3 DNA reads TGCGCCAGCAGCTTGGGGTCGGGGGATCCTTACCTAAACTATGGCTACACCTTC. Its translation: CASSLGSGDPYLNYGYTF.

V usage is TRBV7-9 and J usage is TRBJ1-4, with no clear D. The CDR3 is made up of 15 amino acids. The V and J ends lost 4 bases and 4 bases respectively, with 13 bases between them. Germline V gene data show CDR1 as SEHNR and CDR2 as FQNEAQ (reference sequence). This CDR3 is CASSSSGESNEKLFF. In nucleotides, the CDR3 is TGTGCCAGCAGCTCCTCCGGGGAGAGTAATGAAAAACTGTTTTTT.

For the CDR3, the DNA is TGCGCCAGCAGCCCTACGGACAGGGCCTTCTATGGCTACACCTTC. Its translation is CASSPTDRAFYGYTF. The gene calls are TRBV5-1 and TRBJ1-2; 8 positions match TRBD1. The V segment lost 4 bases and the J segment 4 bases; nucleotides outside the gene matches: 9. The CDR3 sequence is 15 residues long. Germline assignment: CDR1 SGHRS and CDR2 YFSETQ.

This clone showed up just once. The chain couples TRBV4-1 to TRBJ2-3; 7 bases map to TRBD2. This CDR3 comprises 16 residues. V was clipped by 3 bases and J by 5 bases; unmatched bases: 11. Germline assignment: CDR1 MGHRA and CDR2 YSYEKL. The CDR3, as DNA: TGCGCCAGCAGCCAGCCCCTAGCGGAACCGGGAGATACGCAGTATTTT. This translates into CASSQPLAEPGDTQYF.

The CDR3 here is CASSLRQGSHEQYF. The CDR3 coding sequence is TGTGCCAGCAGTTTACGACAGGGGTCCCACGAGCAGTACTTC. The chain uses TRBV27 and TRBJ2-7; 8 bases are shared with TRBD1. Germline CDR1 is MNHEY and CDR2 is SMNVEV (reference sequence). The CDR3 runs 14 residues. Germline trimming cut 2 bases from V and 5 bases from J; bases unmatched to any gene: 5.

The chain joins TRBV28 to TRBJ1-1; 12 nucleotides align to TRBD1. CDR3 length: 16 residues. The V gene's germline CDR1 is MDHEN and CDR2 SYDVKM. J was trimmed by 5 bases and V by 6 bases; bases with no gene match: 10. The DNA for the CDR3 is TGTGCCAGCAGCACCGGGACAGGGGGCGCGGGGACTGAAGCTTTCTTT. Its translation is CASSTGTGGAGTEAFF.

Note on this clone: Other DNA sequences in this specimen translate into the identical CDR3. This chain connects TRBV2 to TRBJ2-7; D may be TRBD2 (6 bases). Germline CDR1 SNHLY, CDR2 FYNNEI. V was trimmed by 6 bases and J by 7 bases, leaving 7 bases between them. The CDR3 is made up of 10 amino acids. For the CDR3, the DNA is TGTGCCAGCAGAGGAGGGGAGCAGTACTTC. Translation: CASRGGEQYF.

The rearrangement uses TRBV4-1 and TRBJ1-6; TRBD1 is a possible D gene (5 bases). Trimming left V 2 bases short and J 9 bases short, with 14 bases between. Germline V lookup: CDR1 MGHRA, CDR2 YSYEKL. This CDR3 region has 15 residues. The CDR3 spells CASSQLTGFFSPLHF. In DNA, the CDR3 is TGCGCCAGCAGCCAACTTACAGGTTTCTTTTCACCCCTCCACTTT.

The V call is TRBV4-1, the J call TRBJ2-7, with 10 bases fitting TRBD2. Per germline, CDR1 MGHRA and CDR2 YSYEKL. The V and J ends lost 0 bases and 3 bases, in that order; junction bases with no gene match: 5. The CDR3 consists of 16 residues. The CDR3 bases are TGCGCCAGCAGCCAAGATATCGCTAGCGGGGGCTACGAGCAGTACTTC. This encodes CASSQDIASGGYEQYF.

The chain employs TRBV4-3 and TRBJ2-7, with unresolved D. The CDR3 consists of 17 residues. V gave up 0 bases and J gave up 0 bases, with 15 bases separating them. Germline CDR1 LGHNA, CDR2 YSLEER. CDR3 bases: TGCGCCAGCAGCCAAGATCTCCTCAGGCTGAGCTCCTACGAGCAGTACTTC. Protein sequence: CASSQDLLRLSSYEQYF.

The chain carries TRBV19 and TRBJ2-7; 10 nucleotides match TRBD1. J lost 3 bases, V lost 1 base, and 3 bases had no gene match. The CDR3 loop spans 15 amino acids. CDR1 is LNHDA, CDR2 SQIVND, per germline (reference sequence). CDR3 nucleotide sequence: TGTGCCAGTAGTATAGCACGGACAGGGGGCTACGAGCAGTACTTC. This codes for CASSIARTGGYEQYF.

The chain recombines TRBV7-2 with TRBJ2-5, with a tentative D call TRBD1 (6 bases). Trimming stripped 5 bases from V and 4 bases from J, with 14 bases between. Per the germline V gene, CDR1 is SGHTA and CDR2 is FQGNSA. The CDR3 runs 14 residues. The CDR3 loop is CASSLGARRETQYF. CDR3 nucleotides: TGTGCCAGCAGCCTGGGGGCCAGACGAGAGACCCAGTACTTC.

The chain carries TRBV9 and TRBJ2-3, with a possible D match to TRBD2 (7 bases). The CDR3 length is 16 residues. V was clipped by 1 base and J by 1 base, with 13 bases between them. Germline CDR1 reads SGDLS; CDR2 reads YYNGEE. CDR3 residues: CASSVTRGLRTDTQYF. The CDR3 region has the DNA TGTGCCAGCAGCGTAACGCGGGGGCTACGCACAGATACGCAGTATTTT.